These 12 T cell receptor beta chains were all obtained from the same sample, sequenced in a study of CXCR4 blockade with PD-1 therapy in pancreatic cancer. Measured with immunoSEQ multiplex PCR; TCRdb has only the in-frame clones, and not every one. This sample yields about 17,000 clones, of which over 60% are seen a single time; 5.5% to 6% belongs to the top ten. Sequencing used tumor tissue. The source of these receptors is a human donor with pancreatic ductal adenocarcinoma.

CDR3 residues: CASSRGTSGELFF. CDR3 nucleotides: TGTGCCAGCAGCCGGGGGACGAGCGGGGAGCTGTTTTTT. This chain uses TRBV14 with TRBJ2-2; D could derive from TRBD1 or TRBD2 (5 bases each). The V gene's germline CDR1 is SGHDN and CDR2 FVKESK. The CDR3 covers 13 residues. Deletions cut 4 bases from V and 7 bases from J, with 10 bases between.

The chain uses TRBV18 and TRBJ1-1; D perhaps matches TRBD1 (5 bases). Germline V gene lookup returns CDR1 KGHSH and CDR2 LQKENI. The CDR3 loop spans 14 amino acids. Trimming pared 0 bases from V and 6 bases from J, leaving 11 bases between. CDR3 in amino acids: CASSPPGGFPEAFF. The CDR3, as DNA: TGTGCCAGCTCACCACCGGGGGGGTTCCCTGAAGCTTTCTTT.

The chain has TRBV14 and TRBJ2-7; D gene uncertain. The V gene lost 4 bases and the J gene lost 3 bases, with 7 bases spanning the gap. The CDR3 loop spans 12 amino acids. Germline V gene data show CDR1 as SGHDN and CDR2 as FVKESK. The CDR3 DNA reads TGTGCCAGCAGCCCGAGAGGCTACGAGCAGTACTTC. It yields the protein CASSPRGYEQYF.

To note about this clone: Sequence at one end of the junction differs from germline and may be a read error. This chain uses TRBV6-8 with TRBJ2-3; D is possibly TRBD2 (6 bases). CDR1 and CDR2 (germline): MNHGY, SAAAGT. The CDR3 has 14 residues. The CDR3 protein is CAISAAGFTDTQYF. Here the CDR3 DNA reads TGTGCCATCAGTGCGGCGGGGTTCACAGATACGCAGTATTTT.

This chain joins TRBV18 and TRBJ1-1, with a tentative D call TRBD1 (5 bases). Deletions cut 0 bases from V and 5 bases from J, with 13 bases between. Germline assignment: CDR1 KGHSH and CDR2 LQKENI. The CDR3 totals 15 residues. DNA of the CDR3: TGTGCCAGCTCACCACCCCGGACAAGGATAACTGAAGCTTTCTTT. This encodes CASSPPRTRITEAFF.

This sequence joins TRBV9 and TRBJ1-4; 8 positions agree with TRBD1. The CDR3 extends over 15 amino acids. Germline assignment: CDR1 SGDLS and CDR2 YYNGEE. With 4 bases clipped from V and 7 bases from J, the junction kept 9 bases outside the gene matches. CDR3 region: CASSSLRGRSEKLFF. The CDR3 DNA follows: TGTGCCAGCAGCTCCCTCAGGGGGCGTTCTGAAAAACTGTTTTTT. The variable domain in full, with the rest retrieved from reference TRBV9 and TRBJ1-4, is DSGVTQTPKHLITATGQRVTLRCSPRSGDLSVYWYQQSLDQGLQFLIQYYNGEERAKGNILERFSAQQFPDLHSELNLSSLELGDSALYFCASSSLRGRSEKLFFGSGTQLSVL.

The rearrangement joins TRBV25-1 to TRBJ2-7; 8 bases are a match to TRBD1. Per germline, CDR1 MGHDK and CDR2 SYGVNS. This CDR3 comprises 13 residues. With V trimmed by 4 bases and J by 6 bases, 5 bases remained unmatched. CDR3 sequence reads: CASSGLQGGEQYF. DNA for the CDR3: TGTGCCAGCAGTGGACTACAGGGGGGCGAGCAGTACTTC.

This sequence joins TRBV29-1 and TRBJ2-3, with 10 bases fitting TRBD1. The CDR3 has 13 amino acids. Per the germline V gene, CDR1 is SQVTM and CDR2 is ANQGSEA. V lost 7 bases, J lost 6 bases, and 7 bases stayed unmatched. Here the CDR3 DNA reads TGCAGCGGACGGGACAGGGGCCTGGATACGCAGTATTTT. This codes for CSGRDRGLDTQYF.

The V gene is TRBV11-3, the J gene TRBJ2-2; D call uncertain. There are 14 residues in the CDR3. The V gene lost 3 bases and the J gene lost 6 bases, with 11 bases spanning the gap. The germline V gene has CDR1 SGHNT and CDR2 YENEEA. The CDR3 is CASSLGYAAGELFF. The DNA for the CDR3 is TGTGCCAGCAGCTTGGGCTACGCGGCCGGGGAGCTGTTTTTT. Full variable domain (outside the CDR3, taken from reference TRBV11-3 and TRBJ2-2): EAGVVQSPRYKIIEKKQPVAFWCNPISGHNTLYWYLQNLGQGPELLIRYENEEAVDDSQLPKDRFSAERLKGVDSTLKIQPAELGDSAVYLCASSLGYAAGELFFGEGSRLTVL.

The genes are TRBV19 and TRBJ1-1, with no clear D. The CDR3 length is 13 residues. V dropped 6 bases and J dropped 0 bases, with 8 bases sitting between them. The germline V gene has CDR1 LNHDA and CDR2 SQIVND (reference sequence). This CDR3 reads CASRAGLNTEAFF. In DNA form, the CDR3 reads TGTGCCAGTAGGGCCGGGCTGAACACTGAAGCTTTCTTT. The full variable domain, rest sourced from reference TRBV19 and TRBJ1-1, is DGGITQSPKYLFRKEGQNVTLSCEQNLNHDAMYWYRQDPGQGLRLIYYSQIVNDFQKGDIAEGYSVSREKKESFPLTVTSAQKNPTAFYLCASRAGLNTEAFFGQGTRLTVV.

The chain uses TRBV19 and TRBJ2-1; perhaps TRBD1 as D (6 bases). Trimming removed 9 bases at V and 3 bases at J, with 15 bases between. The CDR3 has 14 residues. Germline loops: CDR1 LNHDA, CDR2 SQIVND (reference sequence). The CDR3 loop is CASSGTPNYNEQFF. CDR3 sequence (DNA): TGTGCCAGCTCCGGGACACCGAACTACAATGAGCAGTTCTTC.

CDR3 protein: CAIRPQGRSTDTQYF. The DNA for the CDR3 is TGTGCCATCAGACCACAGGGGCGAAGCACAGATACGCAGTATTTT. The genes are TRBV6-8 and TRBJ2-3, with 7 bases aligning to TRBD1. Germline CDR1 reads MNHGY; CDR2 reads SAAAGT. After removal of 10 bases from V and 0 bases from J, the junction contained 10 bases not matched to a gene. This CDR3 is built from 15 residues.